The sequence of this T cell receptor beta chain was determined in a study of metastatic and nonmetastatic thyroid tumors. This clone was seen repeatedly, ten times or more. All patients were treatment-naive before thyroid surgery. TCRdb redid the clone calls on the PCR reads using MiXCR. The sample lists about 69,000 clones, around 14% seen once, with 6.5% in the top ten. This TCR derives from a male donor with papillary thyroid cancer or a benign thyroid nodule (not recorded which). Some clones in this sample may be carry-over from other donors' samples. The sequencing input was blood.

Written as DNA, the CDR3 is TGCAGCGTTGCGGGACAGCCTAACACTGAAGCTTTCTTT. It encodes CSVAGQPNTEAFF. The chain is built from TRBV29-1 and TRBJ1-1; 7 bases are a match to TRBD1. CDR1 and CDR2 (germline): SQVTM, ANQGSEA. This CDR3 has 13 residues. V lost 4 bases and J lost 2; bases outside the gene matches: 4.